This T cell receptor beta chain was documented in a study of shared clonotypes between healthy human individuals. Produced via immunoSEQ multiplex PCR; TCRdb's table is partial and in-frame only. The table shows millions of clones, with 90% to 95% occurring only once. Germline CDR1 SQVTM, CDR2 ANQGSEA. The CDR3 has 14 amino acids. Trimming took off 3 bases at V and 2 bases at J, with 12 bases between the two ends. Specimen: naive CD4+ T cells sorted from blood. Subset of the sample: CD45RA+ positively selected. The chain recombines TRBV29-1 with TRBJ2-3; possible D gene TRBD2, 5 bases. This TCR derives from a young man in good health. The CDR3 DNA reads TGCAGCGTTGATAGCGCTCCCCCCACAGATACGCAGTATTTT. This translates into CSVDSAPPTDTQYF.